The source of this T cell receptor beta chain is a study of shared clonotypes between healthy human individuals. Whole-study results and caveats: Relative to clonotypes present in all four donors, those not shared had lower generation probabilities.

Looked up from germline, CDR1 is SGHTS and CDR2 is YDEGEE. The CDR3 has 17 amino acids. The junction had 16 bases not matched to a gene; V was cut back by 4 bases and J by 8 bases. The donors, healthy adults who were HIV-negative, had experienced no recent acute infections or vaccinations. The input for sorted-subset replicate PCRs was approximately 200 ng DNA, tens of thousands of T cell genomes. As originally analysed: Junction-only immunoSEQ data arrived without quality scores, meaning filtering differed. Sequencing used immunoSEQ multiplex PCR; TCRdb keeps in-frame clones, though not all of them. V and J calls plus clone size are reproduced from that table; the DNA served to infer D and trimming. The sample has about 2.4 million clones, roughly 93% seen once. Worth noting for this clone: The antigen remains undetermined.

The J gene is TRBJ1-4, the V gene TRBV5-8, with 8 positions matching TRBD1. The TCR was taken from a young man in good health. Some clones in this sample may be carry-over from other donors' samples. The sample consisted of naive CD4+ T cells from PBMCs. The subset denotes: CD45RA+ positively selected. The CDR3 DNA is TGTGCCAGCAGCCAAACTATATCGACAGGGGAGGGGGAAAAACTGTTTTTT. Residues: CASSQTISTGEGEKLFF.